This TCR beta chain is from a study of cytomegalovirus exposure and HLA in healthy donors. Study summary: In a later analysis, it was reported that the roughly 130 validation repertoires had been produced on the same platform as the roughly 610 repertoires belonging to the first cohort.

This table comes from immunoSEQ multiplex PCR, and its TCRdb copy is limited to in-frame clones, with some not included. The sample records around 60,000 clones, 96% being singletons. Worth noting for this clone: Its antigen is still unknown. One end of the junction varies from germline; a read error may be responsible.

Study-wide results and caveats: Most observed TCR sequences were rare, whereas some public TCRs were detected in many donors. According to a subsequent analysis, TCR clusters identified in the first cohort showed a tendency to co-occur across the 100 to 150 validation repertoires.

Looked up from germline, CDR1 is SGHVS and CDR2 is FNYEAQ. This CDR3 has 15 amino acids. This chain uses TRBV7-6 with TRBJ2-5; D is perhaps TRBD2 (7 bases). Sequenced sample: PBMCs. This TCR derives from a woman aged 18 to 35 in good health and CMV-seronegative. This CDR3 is CGSSLGGGYVETQYF. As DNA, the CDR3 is TGTGGCAGCAGCTTAGGGGGGGGGTACGTGGAGACCCAGTACTTC.